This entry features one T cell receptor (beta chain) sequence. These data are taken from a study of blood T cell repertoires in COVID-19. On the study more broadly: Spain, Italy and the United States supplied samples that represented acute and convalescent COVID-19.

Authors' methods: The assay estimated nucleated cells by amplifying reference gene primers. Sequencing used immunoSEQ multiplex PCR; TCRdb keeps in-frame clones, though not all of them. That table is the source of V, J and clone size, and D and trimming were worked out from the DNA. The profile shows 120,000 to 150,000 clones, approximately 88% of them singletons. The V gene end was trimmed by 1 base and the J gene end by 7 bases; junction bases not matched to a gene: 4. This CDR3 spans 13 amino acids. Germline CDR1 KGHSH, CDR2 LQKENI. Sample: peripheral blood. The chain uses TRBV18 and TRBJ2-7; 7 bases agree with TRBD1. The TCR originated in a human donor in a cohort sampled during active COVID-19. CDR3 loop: CASSPQGAREQYV. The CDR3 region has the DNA TGTGCCAGCTCACCACAGGGGGCGCGAGAGCAGTACGTC.